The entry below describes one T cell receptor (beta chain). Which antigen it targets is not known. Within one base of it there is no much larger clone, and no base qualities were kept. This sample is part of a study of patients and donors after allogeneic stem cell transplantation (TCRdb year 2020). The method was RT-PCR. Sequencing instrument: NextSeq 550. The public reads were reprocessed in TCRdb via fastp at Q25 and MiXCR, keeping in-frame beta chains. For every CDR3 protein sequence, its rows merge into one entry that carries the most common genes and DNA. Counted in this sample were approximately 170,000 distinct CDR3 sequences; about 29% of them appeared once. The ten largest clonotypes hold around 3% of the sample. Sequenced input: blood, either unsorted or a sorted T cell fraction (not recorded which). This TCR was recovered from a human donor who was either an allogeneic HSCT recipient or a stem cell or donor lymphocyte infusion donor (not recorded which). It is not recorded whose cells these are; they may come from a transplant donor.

The CDR3 region has the sequence CASSQAPRGDGYTF. The sequence in DNA is TGTGCCAGCAGCCAAGCTCCCAGGGGTGATGGCTACACCTTC. The chain joins TRBV4-2 to TRBJ1-2; the best D guess is TRBD1, with 6 bases matching. CDR3 length: 14 amino acids, cysteine to phenylalanine. The entry retains the CDR3 DNA only, 42 bases that are in frame from base 1. The CDR1 and CDR2 encoded by the germline V gene are LGHNA and YNFKEQ. The V end loses 1 base and the J end loses 6 bases, and a stretch of 12 bases separates them.